This T cell receptor (beta chain) was recorded in a study of control samples from healthy donors and cancer patients. TCRdb keeps only in-frame clones here, not all; method: immunoSEQ multiplex PCR. The table records about 160,000 clones, 85% to 90% of them present only once. J gave up 7 bases and V 5 bases, and 12 bases lay outside the gene matches. The length of the CDR3 is 15 residues. Germline CDR1 and CDR2: MDHEN and SYDVKM. The V gene is TRBV28, the J gene TRBJ2-7; 9 bases match TRBD1. The TCR comes from a man younger than 40 in good health. The sequencing input was blood. The CDR3 DNA is TGTGCCAGCAGTGTGGGACAGGGTGACCTATTTGAGCAGTACTTC. The encoded protein is CASSVGQGDLFEQYF.